One sample yielded the 17 T cell receptor beta chains listed below, sequenced in a study of Ad26.COV2.S vaccination and SARS-CoV-2 variants. The treatment denotes: approximately 18 received Ad26.COV2.S at low or high dose, single or two shots; several received placebo; per-sample allocation not given. Day 63 following the first vaccine or placebo injection was when the samples were taken. TCRdb keeps only in-frame clones here, not all; method: immunoSEQ multiplex PCR. Counted here are hundreds of thousands of clones, less than 90% occurring once; the ten biggest clones make up about 10%. This specimen consisted of peripheral blood, obtained in a trial of Ad26.COV2.S vaccine versus placebo. These receptor sequences come from a person between 18 and 65 years old who received the Ad26.COV2.S COVID-19 vaccine or a placebo.

Only a few counts were recorded for this clone. V usage is TRBV9 and J usage is TRBJ2-7; D call uncertain. Germline values: CDR1 SGDLS, CDR2 YYNGEE. V was pared by 0 bases and J by 1 base, with 14 bases between. The CDR3 sequence is 16 residues long. The CDR3 loop reads CASSVAPSGDSYEQYF. The CDR3 DNA reads TGTGCCAGCAGCGTAGCACCTAGTGGGGATTCCTACGAGCAGTACTTC.

The genes are TRBV19 and TRBJ2-1, with D perhaps matching TRBD2 (5 bases). V was trimmed by 3 bases and J by 6 bases, leaving 9 bases between them. Germline V gene lookup returns CDR1 LNHDA and CDR2 SQIVND (reference sequence). This CDR3 has 13 amino acids. For the CDR3, the DNA is TGTGCCAGTAGTATTGGAGGTACCAATGAGCAGTTCTTC. Protein: CASSIGGTNEQFF.

V usage is TRBV7-2 and J usage is TRBJ1-3; D remains unclear. The CDR3 runs 14 residues. V was cut by 5 bases and J by 4 bases, with 12 bases left in between. CDR1 and CDR2 from the germline V gene are SGHTA and FQGNSA. The CDR3 is CASSDYGVGNTIYF. CDR3 DNA sequence: TGTGCCAGCAGCGATTACGGTGTGGGAAACACCATATATTTT. Supplemented by reference TRBV7-2 and TRBJ1-3, the full variable domain reads GAGVSQSPSNKVTEKGKDVELRCDPISGHTALYWYRQSLGQGLEFLIYFQGNSAPDKSGLPSDRFSAERTGGSVSTLTIQRTQQEDSAVYLCASSDYGVGNTIYFGEGSWLTVV.

This clone showed up just once. The gene calls are TRBV7-2 and TRBJ2-3, with 10 bases identical to TRBD2. Looked up from germline, CDR1 is SGHTA and CDR2 is FQGNSA. With 1 base clipped from V and 2 bases from J, the junction kept 6 bases outside the gene matches. This CDR3 spans 17 amino acids. The CDR3 DNA follows: TGTGCCAGCAGCTTAGGGGCTAGCGGGGGACCCACAGATACGCAGTATTTT. Protein: CASSLGASGGPTDTQYF.

The J gene is TRBJ2-2, the V gene TRBV19; tentatively, D is TRBD2 (6 bases). The CDR3 runs to 11 residues. CDR1 is LNHDA, CDR2 SQIVND, per germline (reference sequence). Trimming left V 11 bases short and J 8 bases short, with 12 bases between. The CDR3 DNA reads TGTGCCGCAAGCGGGTGGGGGGAGCTGTTTTTT. Protein: CAASGWGELFF.

The V call is TRBV6-1, the J call TRBJ1-4; tentatively, D is TRBD1 (5 bases). The CDR3 has 16 amino acids. The germline V gene encodes CDR1 MNHNS and CDR2 SASEGT. V was trimmed by 2 bases and J by 0 bases, leaving 10 bases between them. CDR3 sequence: CASSEYAGATNEKLFF. CDR3 nucleotides: TGTGCCAGCAGTGAATATGCGGGGGCAACTAATGAAAAACTGTTTTTT.

The rearrangement joins TRBV28 to TRBJ1-3, with a possible D match to TRBD1 (6 bases). In germline, CDR1 is MDHEN, CDR2 SYDVKM. The CDR3 totals 16 residues. V lost 1 base to trimming and J lost 1 base, with 11 bases between them. CDR3 residues: CASSLYTGRSGNTIYF. CDR3 DNA sequence: TGTGCCAGCAGTTTATATACAGGGAGATCTGGAAACACCATATATTTT.

J is TRBJ2-1 and V is TRBV15, with D unclear. The V gene's germline CDR1 is LNHNV and CDR2 YYDKDF (reference sequence). V shed 4 bases and J shed 2 bases, with 6 bases lying between them. The CDR3 totals 13 residues. DNA for the CDR3: TGTGCCACCAGCACTGGGACCTACAATGAGCAGTTCTTC. Protein sequence: CATSTGTYNEQFF.

CDR3 in DNA: TGTGCCAGCAGCGTAACGAGGGGTCTAGCGGGACAAGAGACCCAGTACTTC. The encoded protein is CASSVTRGLAGQETQYF. The V and J genes are TRBV7-9 and TRBJ2-5, with 9 bases matching TRBD2. The germline V gene has CDR1 SEHNR and CDR2 FQNEAQ (reference sequence). The CDR3 spans 17 residues. Trimming removed 5 bases from V and 2 bases from J; junction bases left unmatched: 12.

This clone has more than one count but fewer than ten. The rearrangement uses TRBV19 and TRBJ1-3, with unresolved D. The germline V gene has CDR1 LNHDA and CDR2 SQIVND (reference sequence). V gave up 7 bases and J gave up 0 bases, with 10 bases separating them. CDR3 length equals 14 residues. The DNA of the CDR3 is TGTGCCAGTAAGGACGGCGGCTCTGGAAACACCATATATTTT. Translating gives CASKDGGSGNTIYF.

The gene calls are TRBV24-1 and TRBJ2-5; TRBD2 agrees at 7 bases. There are 15 residues in the CDR3. With 0 bases clipped from V and 5 bases from J, the junction kept 5 bases outside the gene matches. The germline CDR1 and CDR2 sequences are KGHDR and SFDVKD. The CDR3 DNA is TGTGCCACCAGTGATTTGCGGGGAGCGGGGGAGACCCAGTACTTC. This translates into CATSDLRGAGETQYF.

Points on this clone: This may stem from a read error, because a much larger clone lies one nucleotide away. V and J are TRBV7-9 and TRBJ1-3; D gene ambiguous. V dropped 3 bases and J dropped 4 bases, with 1 base sitting between them. The CDR3 loop spans 11 amino acids. Germline CDR1 SEHNR, CDR2 FQNEAQ (reference sequence). The CDR3 DNA sequence: TGTGCCAGCAGCTTGGGAAACACCATATATTTT. Protein: CASSLGNTIYF.

The rearrangement joins TRBV4-3 to TRBJ1-1; 10 positions agree with TRBD1. V lost 3 bases and J lost 8; bases outside the gene matches: 6. This CDR3 has 14 amino acids. CDR1 and CDR2 (germline): LGHNA, YSLEER. CDR3 DNA: TGCGCCAGCAGCCATCGACAGGGGGCAGGAGAAGCTTTCTTT. Protein product: CASSHRQGAGEAFF.

V and J are TRBV5-4 and TRBJ2-2; TRBD1 aligns across 10 bases. From germline, CDR1 is SGHNT and CDR2 YYREEE (reference sequence). V lost 8 bases, J lost 6 bases, and 7 bases stayed unmatched. This CDR3 is 14 amino acids long. CDR3 DNA: TGTGCCAGTTCCGGGACAGGGGAAGCCGGGGAGCTGTTTTTT. It is translated as CASSGTGEAGELFF.

The chain is built from TRBV19 and TRBJ1-5; D is possibly TRBD1 (5 bases). The ends were cut back, 4 bases at V and 0 bases at J, with 16 bases in the middle. The germline gives CDR1 LNHDA, CDR2 SQIVND (reference sequence). The CDR3 runs 17 residues. CDR3 in DNA: TGTGCCAGTAGTAAGGGGACCTCATTATATAGCAATCAGCCCCAGCATTTT. Its translation is CASSKGTSLYSNQPQHF.

This clone was seen a single time. This sequence joins TRBV27 and TRBJ2-4, with D perhaps matching TRBD2 (5 bases). Germline V gene data show CDR1 as MNHEY and CDR2 as SMNVEV (reference sequence). The CDR3 sequence is 14 residues long. Trimming stripped 8 bases from V and 0 bases from J, with 11 bases between. The CDR3 region has the DNA TGTGCCAGCGCCCCGGAGGCAGCCAAAAACATTCAGTACTTC. Residues: CASAPEAAKNIQYF.

The V call is TRBV10-3, the J call TRBJ2-7; no reliable D call. The germline V gene has CDR1 ENHRY and CDR2 SYGVKD. V lost 0 bases, J lost 5 bases, and 5 bases lay in between. The CDR3 consists of 12 residues. CDR3 in amino acids: CAISESGNEQYF. The DNA for the CDR3 is TGTGCCATCAGTGAGTCGGGGAACGAGCAGTACTTC.